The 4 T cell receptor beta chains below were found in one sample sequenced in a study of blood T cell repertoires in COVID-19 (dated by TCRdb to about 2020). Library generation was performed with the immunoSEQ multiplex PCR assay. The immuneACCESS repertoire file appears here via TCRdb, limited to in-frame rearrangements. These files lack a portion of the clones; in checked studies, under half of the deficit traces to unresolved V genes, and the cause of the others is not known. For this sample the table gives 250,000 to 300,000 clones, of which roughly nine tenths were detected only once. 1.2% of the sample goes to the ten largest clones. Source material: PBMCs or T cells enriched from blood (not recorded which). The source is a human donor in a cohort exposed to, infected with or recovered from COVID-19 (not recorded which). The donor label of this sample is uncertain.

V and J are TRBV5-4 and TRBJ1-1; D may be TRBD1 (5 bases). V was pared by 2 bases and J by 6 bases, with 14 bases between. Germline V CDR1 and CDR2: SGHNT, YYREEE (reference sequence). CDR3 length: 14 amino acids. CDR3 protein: CASSFYGGFAEAFF. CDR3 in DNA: TGTGCCAGCAGCTTTTATGGGGGGTTCGCTGAAGCTTTCTTT.

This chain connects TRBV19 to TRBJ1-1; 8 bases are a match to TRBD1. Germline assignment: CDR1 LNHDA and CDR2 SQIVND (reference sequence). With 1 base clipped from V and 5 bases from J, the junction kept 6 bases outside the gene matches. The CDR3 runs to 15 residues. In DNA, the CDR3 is TGTGCCAGTAGTATAGGGGCAGGGGGCGGGACTGAAGCTTTCTTT. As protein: CASSIGAGGGTEAFF.

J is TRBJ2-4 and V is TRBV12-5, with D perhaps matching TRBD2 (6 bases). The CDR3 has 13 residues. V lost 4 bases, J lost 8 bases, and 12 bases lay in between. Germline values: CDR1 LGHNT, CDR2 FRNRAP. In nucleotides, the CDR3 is TGTGCTAGTGGTTCCGGGGAGGTCTACATTCAGTACTTC. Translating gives CASGSGEVYIQYF.

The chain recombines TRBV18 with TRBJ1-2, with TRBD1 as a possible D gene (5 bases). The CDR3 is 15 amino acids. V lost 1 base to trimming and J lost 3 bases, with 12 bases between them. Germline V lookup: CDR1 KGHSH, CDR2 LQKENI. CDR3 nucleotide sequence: TGTGCCAGCTCACCACTCACCCAGGGCGACTATGGCTACACCTTC. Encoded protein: CASSPLTQGDYGYTF.